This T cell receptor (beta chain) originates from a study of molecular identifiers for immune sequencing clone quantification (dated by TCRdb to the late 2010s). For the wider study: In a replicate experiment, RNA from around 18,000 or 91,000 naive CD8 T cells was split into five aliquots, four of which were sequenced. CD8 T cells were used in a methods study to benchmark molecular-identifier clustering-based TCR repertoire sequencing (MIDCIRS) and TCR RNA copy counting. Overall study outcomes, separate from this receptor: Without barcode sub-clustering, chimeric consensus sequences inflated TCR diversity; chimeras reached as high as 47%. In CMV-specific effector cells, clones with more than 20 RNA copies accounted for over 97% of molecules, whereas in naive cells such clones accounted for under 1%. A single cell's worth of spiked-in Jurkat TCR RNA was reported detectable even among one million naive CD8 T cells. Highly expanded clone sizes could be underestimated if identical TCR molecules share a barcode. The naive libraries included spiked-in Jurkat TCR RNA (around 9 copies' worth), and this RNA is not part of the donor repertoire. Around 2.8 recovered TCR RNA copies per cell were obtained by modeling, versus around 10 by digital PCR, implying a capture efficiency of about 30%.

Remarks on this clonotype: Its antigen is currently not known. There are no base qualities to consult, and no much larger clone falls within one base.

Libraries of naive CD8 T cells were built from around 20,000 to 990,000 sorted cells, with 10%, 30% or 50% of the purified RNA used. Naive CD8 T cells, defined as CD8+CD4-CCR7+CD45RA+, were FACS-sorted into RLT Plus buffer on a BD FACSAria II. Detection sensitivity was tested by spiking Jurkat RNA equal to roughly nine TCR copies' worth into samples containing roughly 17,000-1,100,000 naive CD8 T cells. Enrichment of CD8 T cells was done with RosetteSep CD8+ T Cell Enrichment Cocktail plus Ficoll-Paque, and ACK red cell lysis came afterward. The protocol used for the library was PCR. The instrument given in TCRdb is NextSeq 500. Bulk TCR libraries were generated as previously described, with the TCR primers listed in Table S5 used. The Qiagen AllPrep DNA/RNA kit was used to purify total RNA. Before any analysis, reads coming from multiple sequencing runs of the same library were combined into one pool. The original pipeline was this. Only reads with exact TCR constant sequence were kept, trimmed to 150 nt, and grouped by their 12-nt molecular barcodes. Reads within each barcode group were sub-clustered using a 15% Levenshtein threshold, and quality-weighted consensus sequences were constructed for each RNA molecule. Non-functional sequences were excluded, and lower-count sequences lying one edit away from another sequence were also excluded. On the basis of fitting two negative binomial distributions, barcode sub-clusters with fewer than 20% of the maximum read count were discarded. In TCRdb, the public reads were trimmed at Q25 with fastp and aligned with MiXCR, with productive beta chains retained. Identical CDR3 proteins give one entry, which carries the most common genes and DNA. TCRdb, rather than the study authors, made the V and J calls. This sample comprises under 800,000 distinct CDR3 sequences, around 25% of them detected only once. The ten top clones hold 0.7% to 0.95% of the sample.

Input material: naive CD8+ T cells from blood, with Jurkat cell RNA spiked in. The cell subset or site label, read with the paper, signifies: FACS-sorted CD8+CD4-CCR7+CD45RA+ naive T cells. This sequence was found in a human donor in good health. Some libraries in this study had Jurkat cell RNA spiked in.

Here the CDR3 is given as CSVEGTGTRYEQFF. The nucleotide sequence is given as TGCAGCGTTGAGGGGACAGGGACTAGATATGAGCAGTTCTTC. The sequence is built from TRBV29-1 and TRBJ2-1; a tentative D match to TRBD1 spans 9 bases. Trimming takes 3 bases from V and 8 bases from J, and the germline ends sit 17 bases apart. Via the germline V gene, CDR1 is SQVTM and CDR2 ANQGSEA. The CDR3 has 14 amino acids, counting the end cysteine and phenylalanine. Kept here is only the CDR3 DNA, which spans 42 bases and is read in frame from base 1.